This TCR beta chain appears in the sequencing data of a study of blood T cell repertoires in COVID-19 (dated by TCRdb to between 2020 and 2021). Broadly, across the study: Samples from collaborators originated in the United States, Italy and Spain and spanned both the acute and convalescent phases of COVID-19. The prospective study material was composed of cDNA or gDNA derived from T cells, B-cell-depleted T cells, or PBMCs. Deeply sampled blood TCRbeta repertoires from subjects exposed to, actively infected with, or recovered from COVID-19 were included in the dataset. The repertoires were made available in a free public database intended to serve as a resource for research on the immune response to SARS-CoV-2. The samples were drawn from the first 160 participants of the ongoing ImmuneRACE study and from 950 to 1,500 subjects provided by 6 global collaborators. Nearly every sample came with metadata listing a de-identified subject ID, COVID-19 status, age in years and sex. Where HLA class I and class II types were available, the types were taken from metadata supplied by the sample provider, not from assay-based typing.

On the study overall, not on this receptor specifically: The amount of clinical and demographic metadata varied by source and participant and was provided uncurated.

About this clone: There is no known antigen for this receptor. No per-base quality is available; no much larger clone lies one base away.

Germline trimming: 4 bases from V, 5 bases from J; junction bases outside gene matches: 7. As encoded in the germline V gene (reference sequence), CDR1 is LGHDT while CDR2 is YNNKEL. The CDR3 goes from the cysteine to the phenylalanine over 14 residues. The sequence is cut down to CDR3 DNA, 42 bases in frame from base 1. Each collaborating institution followed its own protocols to collect whole blood in K2EDTA tubes. For TCRbeta analysis, collaborators shipped samples as frozen whole blood, isolated PBMCs, or DNA extracted from either of those sample types. TCRbeta CDR3 regions were amplified from genomic DNA using the immunoSEQ Assay, a bias-controlled multiplex PCR. The study's own analysis went as follows. Nucleated cell counts per sample were estimated from amplification of reference gene primers within the assay. To quantify the absolute abundance of each unique TCRbeta CDR3 rearrangement, sequence reads were collapsed and filtered. Productive Simpson clonality was computed per sample as the square root of Simpson's diversity index over productive rearrangements. TCRdb provides this immuneACCESS table in a form limited to in-frame rearrangements. Some clones are lacking; in checked studies, under half of them reflect an unresolved V gene, and why the rest are absent is not known. V and J calls and clone size are copied from that table; D and trimming were computed from the DNA. In this sample the table shows approximately 200,000 clones, about nine tenths of which occur a single time. The ten biggest clones cover 2.1% of the sample.

The sequence links TRBV3-1 (or the pseudogene TRBV3-2) to TRBJ2-7; 8 central nucleotides agree with TRBD2. The TCR was taken from a man aged 70 or older with active or convalescent COVID-19. The material sequenced was peripheral blood. CDR3 region: CASSRREGIHEQYF. Read as DNA, the sequence is TGTGCCAGCAGCCGCCGGGAGGGTATCCACGAGCAGTACTTC.